This T cell receptor (beta chain) was identified during a study of human T cells and chemical hapten exposure. Findings and caveats of the study: Patch test score rose with PT1 expanded TCR count, significant at thresholds 8, 16 and 32, not 4.

Trimming pared 1 base from V and 2 bases from J, leaving 6 bases between. Germline V gene data show CDR1 as GTSNPN and CDR2 as SVGIG (reference sequence). This CDR3 is 13 amino acids long. The time point here: patch test 1, 2 weeks after DPC sensitization. As to treatment: therapeutic diphenylcyclopropenone sensitization with weekly scalp DPC. The authors extracted total RNA from unfractionated whole blood. This clonotype was counted at least ten times. Its antigen is as yet unknown. TCRdb re-called the RACE reads through MiXCR, storing one row per CDR3 protein. The sample comprises 39,000 or so distinct CDR3 sequences, under 5% of which are singletons, and roughly a quarter rests with the top ten.

This material consisted of whole blood, taken in connection with sensitization to the hapten diphenylcyclopropenone (DPC). The chain has TRBV30 and TRBJ1-3; D remains ambiguous. This TCR came from a man aged 45-65 years with alopecia areata. Some clones in this sample may be carry-over from other donors' samples. The CDR3 DNA reads as TGTGCCTGGAGTGGTCAGGCTGGAAACACCATATATTTT. Encoded protein: CAWSGQAGNTIYF.